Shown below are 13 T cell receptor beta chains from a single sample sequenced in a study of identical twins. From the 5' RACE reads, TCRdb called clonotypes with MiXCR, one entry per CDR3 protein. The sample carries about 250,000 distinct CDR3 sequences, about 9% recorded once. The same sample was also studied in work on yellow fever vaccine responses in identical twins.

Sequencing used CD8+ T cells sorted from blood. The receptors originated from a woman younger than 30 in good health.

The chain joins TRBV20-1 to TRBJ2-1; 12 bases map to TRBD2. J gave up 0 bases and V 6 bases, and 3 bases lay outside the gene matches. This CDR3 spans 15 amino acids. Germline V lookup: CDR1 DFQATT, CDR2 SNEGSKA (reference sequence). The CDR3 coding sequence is TGCAGTGCCGGGGGACTAGCGGGCTCCTACAATGAGCAGTTCTTC. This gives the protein CSAGGLAGSYNEQFF.

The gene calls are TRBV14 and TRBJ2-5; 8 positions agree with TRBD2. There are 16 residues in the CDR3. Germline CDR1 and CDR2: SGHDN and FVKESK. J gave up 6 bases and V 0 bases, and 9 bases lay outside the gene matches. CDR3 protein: CASSQDLSGELKTQYF. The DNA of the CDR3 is TGTGCCAGCAGCCAAGATCTTAGCGGGGAATTGAAGACCCAGTACTTC.

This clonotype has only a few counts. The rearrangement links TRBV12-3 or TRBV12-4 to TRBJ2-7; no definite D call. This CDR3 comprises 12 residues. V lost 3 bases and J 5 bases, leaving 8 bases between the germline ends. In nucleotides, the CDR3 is TGTGCCAGCAGTTTTTCGGGTAACGAGCAGTACTTC. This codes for CASSFSGNEQYF.

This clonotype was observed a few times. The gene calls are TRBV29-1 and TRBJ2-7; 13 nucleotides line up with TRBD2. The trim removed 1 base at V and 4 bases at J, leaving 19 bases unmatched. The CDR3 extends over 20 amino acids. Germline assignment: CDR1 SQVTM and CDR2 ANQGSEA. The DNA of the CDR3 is TGCAGCGTTGAAGGCCGGACATGGGGGACTAGCGGGACTAGTGGTTACGAGCAGTACTTC. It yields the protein CSVEGRTWGTSGTSGYEQYF.

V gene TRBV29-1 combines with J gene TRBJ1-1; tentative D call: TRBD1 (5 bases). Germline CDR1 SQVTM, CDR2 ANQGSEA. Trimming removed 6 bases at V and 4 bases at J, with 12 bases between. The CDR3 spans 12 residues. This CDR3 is CSVFHQGTEAFF. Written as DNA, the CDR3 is TGCAGCGTCTTTCACCAGGGCACTGAAGCTTTCTTT.

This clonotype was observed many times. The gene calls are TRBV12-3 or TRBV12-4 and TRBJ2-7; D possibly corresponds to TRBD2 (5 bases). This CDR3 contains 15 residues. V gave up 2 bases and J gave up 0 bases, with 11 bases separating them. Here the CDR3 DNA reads TGTGCCAGCAGTTTACCGGGGAGAAGCTCCTACGAGCAGTACTTC. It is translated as CASSLPGRSSYEQYF.

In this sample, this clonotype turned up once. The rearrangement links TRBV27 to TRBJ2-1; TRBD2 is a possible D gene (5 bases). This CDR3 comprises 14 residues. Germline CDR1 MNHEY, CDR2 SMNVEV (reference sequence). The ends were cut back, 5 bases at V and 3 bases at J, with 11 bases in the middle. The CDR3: CASSEGRGYNEQFF. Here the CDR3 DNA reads TGTGCCAGCAGTGAAGGGAGAGGCTACAATGAGCAGTTCTTC.

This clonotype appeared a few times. In DNA, the CDR3 is TGTGCCACCAGCGGTACAGGGGGCACTGAAGCTTTCTTT. It codes for CATSGTGGTEAFF. The rearrangement joins TRBV15 to TRBJ1-1, with TRBD1 matching over 8 bases. The CDR3 loop spans 13 amino acids. After removal of 5 bases from V and 4 bases from J, the junction contained 3 bases not matched to a gene. Looked up from germline, CDR1 is LNHNV and CDR2 is YYDKDF (reference sequence).

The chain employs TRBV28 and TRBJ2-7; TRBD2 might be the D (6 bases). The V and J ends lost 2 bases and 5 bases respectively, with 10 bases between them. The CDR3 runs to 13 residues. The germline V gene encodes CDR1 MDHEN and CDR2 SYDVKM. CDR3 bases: TGTGCCAGCAGTTTAGAGCGGGTCAACGAGCAGTACTTC. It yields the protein CASSLERVNEQYF.

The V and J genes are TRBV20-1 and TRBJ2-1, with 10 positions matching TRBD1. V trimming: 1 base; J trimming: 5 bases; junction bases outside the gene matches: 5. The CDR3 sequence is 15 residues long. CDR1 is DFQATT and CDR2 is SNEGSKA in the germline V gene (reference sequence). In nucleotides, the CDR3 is TGCAGTGCTAGAGTATGGGACAGGGGAAACAATGAGCAGTTCTTC. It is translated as CSARVWDRGNNEQFF.

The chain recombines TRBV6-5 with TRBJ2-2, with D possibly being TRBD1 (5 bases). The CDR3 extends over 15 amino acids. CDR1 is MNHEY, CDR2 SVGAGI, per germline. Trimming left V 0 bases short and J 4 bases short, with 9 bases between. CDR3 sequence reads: CASSYSGLGTGELFF. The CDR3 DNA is TGTGCCAGCAGTTACTCGGGGCTCGGCACCGGGGAGCTGTTTTTT.

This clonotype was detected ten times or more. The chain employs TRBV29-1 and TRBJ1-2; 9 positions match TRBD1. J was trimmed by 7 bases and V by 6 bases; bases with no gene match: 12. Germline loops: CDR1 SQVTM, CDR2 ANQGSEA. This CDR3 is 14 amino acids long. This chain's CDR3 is CSVYDSGTGFGYTF. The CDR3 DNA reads TGCAGCGTCTACGATTCCGGGACAGGGTTTGGCTACACCTTC.

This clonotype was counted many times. This chain's CDR3 is CATSDEMGLAGDEQFF. The CDR3 DNA is TGTGCCACCAGTGATGAGATGGGACTAGCGGGAGATGAGCAGTTCTTC. V gene TRBV24-1 combines with J gene TRBJ2-1; 14 nucleotides agree with TRBD2. Germline V gene data show CDR1 as KGHDR and CDR2 as SFDVKD. CDR3 length equals 16 residues. Trimming at V came to 3 bases and at J to 8 bases, leaving 5 bases not matched to a gene.